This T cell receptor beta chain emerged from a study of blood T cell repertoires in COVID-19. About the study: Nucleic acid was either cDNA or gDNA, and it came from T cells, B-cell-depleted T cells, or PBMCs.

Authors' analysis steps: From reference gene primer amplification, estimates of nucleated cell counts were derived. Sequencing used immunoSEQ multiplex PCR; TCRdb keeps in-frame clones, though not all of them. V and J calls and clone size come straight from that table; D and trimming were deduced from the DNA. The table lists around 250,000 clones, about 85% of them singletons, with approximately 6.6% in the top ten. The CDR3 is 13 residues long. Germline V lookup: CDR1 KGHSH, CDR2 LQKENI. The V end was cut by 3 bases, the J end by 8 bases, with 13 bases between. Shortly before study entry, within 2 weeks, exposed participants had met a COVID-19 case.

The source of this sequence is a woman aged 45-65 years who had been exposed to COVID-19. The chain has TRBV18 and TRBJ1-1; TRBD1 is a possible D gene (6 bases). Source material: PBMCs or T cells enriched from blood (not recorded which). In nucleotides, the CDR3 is TGTGCCAGCTCACCGAGGGGGTTTGCCGAAGCTTTCTTT. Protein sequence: CASSPRGFAEAFF.